These 3 T cell receptor beta chains were sequenced from one sample in a study of cytomegalovirus exposure and HLA in healthy donors. The PCR made use of 60 Vbeta and 13 Jbeta primers. The method was immunoSEQ multiplex PCR; TCRdb's version includes in-frame clones alone and lacks a portion of them. The table includes 95,000 to 110,000 clones, roughly three quarters detected once. Sequencing was done on a sample of PBMCs. The receptors derive from a woman aged 18-29 years in good health and CMV-seropositive.

The chain carries TRBV2 and TRBJ2-7, with a tentative D call TRBD2 (6 bases). CDR1 is SNHLY, CDR2 FYNNEI, per germline. The CDR3 is made up of 15 amino acids. V was cut by 1 base and J by 4 bases, with 14 bases left in between. CDR3 nucleotides: TGTGCCAGCAGTGAAGGGGGCGGGCGGGATTACGAGCAGTACTTC. This sequence encodes CASSEGGGRDYEQYF.

The rearrangement links TRBV7-9 to TRBJ1-2; 9 positions match TRBD1. Germline trimming cut 1 base from V and 4 bases from J; bases unmatched to any gene: 7. The CDR3 consists of 16 residues. Germline CDR1 is SEHNR and CDR2 is FQNEAQ (reference sequence). CDR3 protein: CASSLVRDRDSYGYTF. In DNA, the CDR3 is TGTGCCAGCAGCTTAGTCCGGGACAGGGACTCCTATGGCTACACCTTC.

The gene calls are TRBV30 and TRBJ1-3; D gene unclear. Germline V CDR1 and CDR2: GTSNPN, SVGIG (reference sequence). Trimming stripped 0 bases from V and 0 bases from J, with 6 bases between. This CDR3 has 14 amino acids. CDR3: CAWSVRPSGNTIYF. The CDR3 DNA reads as TGTGCCTGGAGTGTGCGTCCCTCTGGAAACACCATATATTTT.